What follows are 27 T cell receptor beta chains derived from one specimen sequenced in a study of spatial heterogeneity in lung cancer. TCRdb reprocessed the 5' RACE reads with MiXCR, giving one entry per CDR3 protein. The data show over 45,000 distinct CDR3 sequences, around 5.2% seen once. Time point defined: sample taken at primary tumor resection. The sequenced material consisted of unsorted whole RNA from tumor, nontumor lung or frozen PBMC. Sequencing was performed on PBMCs, taken at surgery. These receptors were taken from a male donor with early-stage non-small cell lung cancer.

This clonotype was observed at least ten times. The CDR3 here is CASSLLGELNEKLFF. CDR3 DNA: TGCGCCAGCAGCCTGTTAGGAGAGCTTAATGAAAAACTGTTTTTT. The gene calls are TRBV5-1 and TRBJ1-4; D remains ambiguous. The CDR3 consists of 15 residues. V was shortened by 4 bases and J by 4 bases, with 14 bases between the two germline ends. Germline values: CDR1 SGHRS, CDR2 YFSETQ.

This clonotype was counted many times. The chain uses TRBV5-1 and TRBJ2-3; 12 bases agree with TRBD1. The V gene's germline CDR1 is SGHRS and CDR2 YFSETQ. The V gene end was trimmed by 4 bases and the J gene end by 9 bases; junction bases not matched to a gene: 6. The CDR3 length is 14 residues. Here the CDR3 reads CASSPGTGGITQYF. CDR3 DNA: TGCGCCAGCAGCCCCGGGACAGGGGGCATCACGCAGTATTTT.

This clonotype showed up many times. The chain is built from TRBV6-5 and TRBJ2-1; TRBD2 is a possible D gene (6 bases). Germline V lookup: CDR1 MNHEY, CDR2 SVGAGI. V lost 0 bases and J 2 bases, leaving 8 bases between the germline ends. The CDR3 length is 15 residues. Written as DNA, the CDR3 is TGTGCCAGCAGTTACTCCGGGGAGGCCTACAATGAGCAGTTCTTC. Its protein is CASSYSGEAYNEQFF.

This clonotype was found many times. The CDR3 reads CASSQGDREIDEQFF. The CDR3 DNA is TGCGCCAGCAGCCAGGGGGACAGGGAAATCGATGAGCAGTTCTTC. V usage is TRBV4-3 and J usage is TRBJ2-1, with 9 bases matching TRBD1. CDR1 is LGHNA, CDR2 YSLEER, per germline. This CDR3 contains 15 residues. The ends lost 3 bases at V and 8 bases at J; junction bases unmatched: 8.

This clonotype was observed many times. The CDR3 nucleotides read TGTGCCAGCAGTTACGGTCGGGGACAGGGCGGTGAAAAACTGTTTTTT. Encoded protein: CASSYGRGQGGEKLFF. This chain connects TRBV6-5 to TRBJ1-4, with 9 bases identical to TRBD1. With 2 bases clipped from V and 7 bases from J, the junction kept 8 bases outside the gene matches. From germline, CDR1 is MNHEY and CDR2 SVGAGI. The CDR3 sequence is 16 residues long.

The V call is TRBV6-2 or TRBV6-3, the J call TRBJ1-2; D ambiguous. CDR1 and CDR2 from the germline V gene are MNHEY and SVGEGT. The ends were cut back, 2 bases at V and 4 bases at J, with 8 bases in the middle. The CDR3 is 13 amino acids. CDR3 amino acids: CASSYRGRYGYTF. For the CDR3, the DNA is TGTGCCAGCAGTTACAGAGGGCGCTATGGCTACACCTTC.

Ten or more counts support this clonotype. The CDR3, as DNA: TGTGCCAGCAGTGAGGACAGCGACAATTCACCCCTCCACTTT. Its translation: CASSEDSDNSPLHF. The gene calls are TRBV6-4 and TRBJ1-6, with D perhaps TRBD1 (6 bases). Trimming stripped 3 bases from V and 7 bases from J, with 10 bases between. This CDR3 region has 14 residues. Germline CDR1 MRHNA, CDR2 SNTAGT.

This clonotype came up many times. This chain joins TRBV5-1 and TRBJ2-6, with no clear D. With 0 bases removed from V and 4 bases from J, the gap between germline ends came to 14 bases. The CDR3 has 17 amino acids. The germline V gene encodes CDR1 SGHRS and CDR2 YFSETQ. The CDR3 is CASSLDSQRWGANVLTF. CDR3 DNA: TGCGCCAGCAGCTTGGACTCCCAGCGCTGGGGGGCCAACGTCCTGACTTTC.

This clonotype was detected many times. The chain joins TRBV7-2 to TRBJ2-2, with D unresolved. Between the trimmed V and J ends, which lost 2 bases and 0 bases, there was a span of 10 bases. The CDR3 has 16 amino acids. Germline CDR1 is SGHTA and CDR2 is FQGNSA. DNA of the CDR3: TGTGCCAGCAGCTTATCAGAAGCCTCGAACACCGGGGAGCTGTTTTTT. Its translation: CASSLSEASNTGELFF.

The chain joins TRBV12-3 or TRBV12-4 to TRBJ2-5, with TRBD1 identical over 8 bases. The trim removed 5 bases at V and 5 bases at J, leaving 10 bases unmatched. This CDR3 has 15 amino acids. The CDR3: CASSPRTGYGETQYF. CDR3 nucleotides: TGTGCCAGCAGTCCCCGGACAGGGTATGGGGAGACCCAGTACTTC.

Remarks on this clonotype: A much larger clone differs from this one at a single base, so this may be a read error. The chain links TRBV25-1 to TRBJ1-6; possibly TRBD1 for D (5 bases). Germline V gene sequence: CDR1 MGHDK, CDR2 SYGVNS. The CDR3 covers 14 residues. The V gene lost 4 bases and the J gene lost 7 bases, with 11 bases spanning the gap. Here the CDR3 reads CASSVGTENSPLHF. The CDR3 nucleotides read TGTGCCAGCAGTGTCGGGACTGAAAATTCACCCCTCCACTTT.

This clonotype came up many times. J is TRBJ1-5 and V is TRBV6-2 or TRBV6-3; TRBD1 matches at 12 bases. This CDR3 contains 18 residues. Losses at the gene ends were 4 bases for V and 2 bases for J; bases not matched to a gene: 9. CDR1 and CDR2 from the germline V gene are MNHEY and SVGEGT. The CDR3 here is CASSSPGQGAGGNQPQHF. The DNA of the CDR3 is TGTGCCAGCAGTTCTCCGGGACAGGGGGCTGGCGGCAATCAGCCCCAGCATTTT.

This clonotype has a count of ten or more. The rearrangement uses TRBV6-6 and TRBJ2-5; D may be TRBD1 or TRBD2 (5 bases each). V was shortened by 4 bases and J by 7 bases, with 22 bases between the two germline ends. This CDR3 is 16 amino acids long. Germline CDR1 MNHNY, CDR2 SVGAGI (reference sequence). The CDR3 sequence: CASSFGTASGVLTQYF. The CDR3 bases are TGTGCCAGCAGTTTCGGGACCGCCAGTGGGGTTCTGACCCAGTACTTC.

This clonotype appeared many times. V is TRBV6-1 and J is TRBJ2-6; D possibly corresponds to TRBD1 (6 bases). V lost 5 bases to trimming and J lost 0 bases, with 23 bases between them. The CDR3 length is 20 residues. Per the germline V gene, CDR1 is MNHNS and CDR2 is SASEGT. The CDR3 coding sequence is TGTGCCAGCAGTCATAAAAGGCCACAGGGATCTAACTCTGGGGCCAACGTCCTGACTTTC. It specifies CASSHKRPQGSNSGANVLTF.

This clonotype appeared many times. The rearrangement joins TRBV27 to TRBJ2-2; no reliable D call. Germline lookup yields CDR1 MNHEY and CDR2 SMNVEV (reference sequence). V lost 10 bases, J lost 4 bases, and 13 bases lay in between. The CDR3 has 13 amino acids. In DNA form, the CDR3 reads TGTGCCATGACGGTTGGCCGCACCGGGGAGCTGTTTTTT. It encodes CAMTVGRTGELFF.

This clonotype came up many times. The chain is built from TRBV4-2 and TRBJ2-2; the match to TRBD2 covers 10 bases. The V gene's germline CDR1 is LGHNA and CDR2 YNFKEQ. Losses at the gene ends were 1 base for V and 0 bases for J; bases not matched to a gene: 2. The CDR3 runs to 17 residues. The CDR3 reads CASSQVLAGSNTGELFF. In DNA form, the CDR3 reads TGTGCCAGCAGCCAAGTACTAGCGGGATCGAACACCGGGGAGCTGTTTTTT.

The sample holds many counts of this clonotype. The rearrangement uses TRBV19 and TRBJ1-2, with 7 nucleotides matching TRBD1. Trimming cost V 7 bases and J 0 bases; bases outside gene matches: 11. This CDR3 has 16 amino acids. Germline CDR1 and CDR2: LNHDA and SQIVND (reference sequence). The CDR3 is CASTPFGTATNYGYTF. In nucleotides, the CDR3 is TGTGCCAGTACCCCCTTTGGGACAGCTACTAACTATGGCTACACCTTC.

On this clonotype itself: Just one base apart from a much larger clone, this may be a read error. The chain joins TRBV30 to TRBJ2-1; D is possibly TRBD1 (5 bases). CDR1 and CDR2 from the germline V gene are GTSNPN and SVGIG (reference sequence). This CDR3 comprises 11 residues. This CDR3 reads CVWKLKGEQFF. For the CDR3, the DNA is TGTGTCTGGAAGCTGAAGGGGGAGCAGTTCTTC.

In this sample, this clonotype turned up many times. CDR3 nucleotides: TGCAGCGTCGACGACTCGACAGGGACTACCTACGAGCAGTACTTC. It encodes CSVDDSTGTTYEQYF. The chain combines TRBV29-1 with TRBJ2-7; D may match TRBD1 or TRBD2 (7 bases each). Trimming took off 6 bases at V and 2 bases at J, with 20 bases between the two ends. The germline CDR1 and CDR2 sequences are SQVTM and ANQGSEA. The CDR3 consists of 15 residues.

The J gene is TRBJ2-5, the V gene TRBV25-1, with D perhaps matching TRBD1 (6 bases). CDR3 length: 15 amino acids. The V gene's germline CDR1 is MGHDK and CDR2 SYGVNS. V shed 1 base and J shed 3 bases, with 12 bases lying between them. The CDR3 loop reads CASSEWAGDEETQYF. CDR3 sequence (DNA): TGTGCCAGCAGTGAATGGGCAGGGGATGAAGAGACCCAGTACTTC.

This sequence joins TRBV7-9 and TRBJ1-1; D might be TRBD1 (6 bases). V gave up 5 bases and J gave up 4 bases, with 14 bases separating them. Germline values: CDR1 SEHNR, CDR2 FQNEAQ (reference sequence). CDR3 length: 14 residues. CDR3: CASSPTGYSTEAFF. The CDR3 nucleotides read TGTGCCAGCAGCCCAACAGGGTACAGCACTGAAGCTTTCTTT.

This clonotype was seen many times. This chain links TRBV7-2 with TRBJ1-1; TRBD1 might be the D (6 bases). Trimming removed 4 bases from V and 8 bases from J, with 14 bases in between. The CDR3 spans 13 residues. Germline lookup yields CDR1 SGHTA and CDR2 FQGNSA. The CDR3 sequence: CASSYATGTEAFF. For the CDR3, the DNA is TGTGCCAGCAGCTACGCGACAGGCACCGAAGCTTTCTTT.

This clonotype was picked up many times. The chain links TRBV20-1 to TRBJ1-2; D is uncertain. The CDR3 covers 10 residues. Per the germline V gene, CDR1 is DFQATT and CDR2 is SNEGSKA (reference sequence). Between the trimmed V and J ends, which lost 7 bases and 7 bases, there was a span of 10 bases. The CDR3 region is CSVLGIGYTF. In DNA form, the CDR3 reads TGCAGTGTCCTAGGGATTGGCTACACCTTC.

This clonotype has ten or more counts. The rearrangement joins TRBV10-3 to TRBJ2-5, with D unresolved. Trimming took off 10 bases at V and 2 bases at J, with 14 bases between the two ends. The germline V gene has CDR1 ENHRY and CDR2 SYGVKD. CDR3 size: 13 residues. The CDR3 is CASTEQPQETQYF. The CDR3, as DNA: TGTGCCAGTACGGAGCAACCTCAAGAGACCCAGTACTTC.

This clonotype was picked up many times. The chain uses TRBV29-1 and TRBJ2-7; TRBD2 matches 9 bases. CDR3 length equals 14 residues. The V gene's germline CDR1 is SQVTM and CDR2 ANQGSEA. V lost 4 bases, J lost 7 bases, and 11 bases stayed unmatched. The CDR3 protein is CSVGPPAGGGEQYF. CDR3 in DNA: TGCAGCGTTGGACCCCCAGCGGGAGGTGGGGAGCAGTACTTC.

This clonotype was seen ten or more times. The CDR3: CASSVGTSEDTQYF. Here the CDR3 DNA reads TGTGCCAGCAGTGTAGGAACTAGCGAAGATACGCAGTATTTT. The V gene is TRBV2, the J gene TRBJ2-3, with TRBD2 identical over 7 bases. CDR1 is SNHLY, CDR2 FYNNEI, per germline. The V and J ends lost 4 bases and 5 bases, in that order; junction bases with no gene match: 6. CDR3 length: 14 residues.

This clonotype was counted ten times or more. The chain links TRBV27 to TRBJ2-5; 10 bases line up with TRBD2. The CDR3 runs to 13 residues. Germline V gives CDR1 MNHEY, CDR2 SMNVEV (reference sequence). V trimming: 9 bases; J trimming: 2 bases; junction bases outside the gene matches: 3. In nucleotides, the CDR3 is TGTGCCAGAACTAGCGGGAAACAAGAGACCCAGTACTTC. It translates to CARTSGKQETQYF.